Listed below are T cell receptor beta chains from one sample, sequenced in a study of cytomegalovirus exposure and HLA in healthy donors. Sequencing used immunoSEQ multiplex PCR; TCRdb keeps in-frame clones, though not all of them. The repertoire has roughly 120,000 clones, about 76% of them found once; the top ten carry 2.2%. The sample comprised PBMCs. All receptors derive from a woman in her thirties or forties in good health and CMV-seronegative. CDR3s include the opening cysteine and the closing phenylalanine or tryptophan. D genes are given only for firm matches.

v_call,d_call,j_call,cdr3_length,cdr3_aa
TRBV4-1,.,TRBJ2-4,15,CASSQVWGWGNIQYF
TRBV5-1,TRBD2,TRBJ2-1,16,CASSLTSGSPSNEQFF
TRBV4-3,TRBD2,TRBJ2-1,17,CASSPTGAGGGYNEQFF
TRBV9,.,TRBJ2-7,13,CASSVDISYEQYF
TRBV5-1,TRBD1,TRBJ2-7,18,CASSLWLEPGTGGYEQYF
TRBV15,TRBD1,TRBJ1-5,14,CATSGQGSNQPQHF
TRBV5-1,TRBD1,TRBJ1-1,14,CASSLAPGQAEAFF
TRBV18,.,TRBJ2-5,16,CASSPPVRQQKETQYF
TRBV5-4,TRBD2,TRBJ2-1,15,CASSLTSGSWDEQFF
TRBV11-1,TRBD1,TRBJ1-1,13,CASSFGDRGPAFF
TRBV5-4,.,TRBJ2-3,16,CASSPPGLRSTDTQYF
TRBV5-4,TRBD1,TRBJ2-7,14,CASSLDRGQGEQYF
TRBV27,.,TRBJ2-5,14,CASSSRTDQETQYF
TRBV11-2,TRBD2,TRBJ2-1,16,CASSAGGAGGSGEQFF
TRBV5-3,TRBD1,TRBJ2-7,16,CARSFWSWTGGAKQYF
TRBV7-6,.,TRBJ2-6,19,CASSLEGREVVSGANVLTF
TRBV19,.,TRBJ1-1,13,CASSYSGSTEAFF
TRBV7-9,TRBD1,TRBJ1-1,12,CASRSDRPEAFF
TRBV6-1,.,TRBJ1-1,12,CASSVQNTEAFF
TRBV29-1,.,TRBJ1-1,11,CSVPREGLAFF
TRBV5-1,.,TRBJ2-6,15,CASSFGGSGANVLTF
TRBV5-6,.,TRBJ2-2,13,CASSQTVTGELFF